Below are 17 T cell receptor beta chains sequenced from a single sample in a study of human T cells and chemical hapten exposure. MiXCR was run by TCRdb on the RACE reads, yielding one entry per CDR3 protein. The sample records 330,000 or so distinct CDR3 sequences, roughly 6% being singletons. Sample time point: patch test 2, 6 weeks after DPC sensitization. The treatment is: therapeutic diphenylcyclopropenone sensitization with weekly scalp DPC. Sequences were derived from whole blood, sampled in connection with sensitization to the hapten diphenylcyclopropenone (DPC). The receptors were gathered from a woman in her late teens or twenties with alopecia areata. Some clones in this sample may be carry-over from other donors' samples.

There are many counts of this clonotype. The V and J genes are TRBV4-1 and TRBJ1-1; D remains unclear. Germline V gene lookup returns CDR1 MGHRA and CDR2 YSYEKL. V lost 4 bases, J lost 0 bases, and 9 bases lay in between. The CDR3 extends over 14 amino acids. This CDR3 is CASSRPNMNTEAFF. As DNA, the CDR3 is TGCGCCAGCAGCCGACCAAATATGAACACTGAAGCTTTCTTT.

This clonotype was picked up many times. The V and J genes are TRBV7-9 and TRBJ2-3, with 11 bases identical to TRBD2. V was pared by 5 bases and J by 7 bases, with 8 bases of the junction left unmatched. The CDR3 is made up of 15 amino acids. Germline V gene data show CDR1 as SEHNR and CDR2 as FQNEAQ (reference sequence). CDR3 coding DNA: TGTGCCAGCAGCACTAGCGGGGGCCGGGCCCATACGCAGTATTTT. It specifies CASSTSGGRAHTQYF. Combining the CDR3 with reference TRBV7-9 and TRBJ2-3 gives the whole variable domain DTGVSQNPRHKITKRGQNVTFRCDPISEHNRLYWYRQTLGQGPEFLTYFQNEAQLEKSRLLSDRFSAERPKGSFSTLEIQRTEQGDSAMYLCASSTSGGRAHTQYFGPGTRLTVL.

This clonotype was detected ten times or more. This sequence joins TRBV3-1 and TRBJ1-5, with D hard to call. The germline gives CDR1 LGHDT, CDR2 YNNKEL (reference sequence). This CDR3 spans 13 amino acids. The V gene lost 3 bases and the J gene lost 4 bases, with 7 bases spanning the gap. The CDR3 DNA reads TGTGCCAGCAGCCAGTCCAGAAATCAGCCCCAGCATTTT. Its protein product is CASSQSRNQPQHF.

V and J are TRBV20-1 and TRBJ2-1; D is undetermined. The germline V gene encodes CDR1 DFQATT and CDR2 SNEGSKA (reference sequence). The CDR3 loop spans 10 amino acids. Trimming removed 6 bases from V and 3 bases from J, with 3 bases in between. Written as DNA, the CDR3 is TGCAGTGCCGACTACAATGAGCAGTTCTTC. Amino acid sequence: CSADYNEQFF.

This clonotype was found many times. The rearrangement joins TRBV3-1 to TRBJ1-1, with D perhaps matching TRBD1 (6 bases). The germline V and J ends were trimmed by 1 base and 1 base, with 13 bases remaining between them. Germline V gene lookup returns CDR1 LGHDT and CDR2 YNNKEL (reference sequence). The CDR3 is made up of 16 amino acids. The CDR3 DNA follows: TGTGCCAGCAGCCAAGGTGGCAGGGGCGAGAACACTGAAGCTTTCTTT. Encoded protein: CASSQGGRGENTEAFF.

This clonotype was found a few times. V usage is TRBV20-1 and J usage is TRBJ1-1, with TRBD1 identical over 12 bases. Losses at the gene ends were 1 base for V and 3 bases for J; bases not matched to a gene: 6. This CDR3 has 16 residues. Germline V gene sequence: CDR1 DFQATT, CDR2 SNEGSKA (reference sequence). CDR3 bases: TGCAGTGCTAGAGCCCGGGACAGGGGGCGGGACACTGAAGCTTTCTTT. Translated, it gives CSARARDRGRDTEAFF.

This clonotype appeared many times. This chain links TRBV13 with TRBJ1-1, with D possibly being TRBD1 (5 bases). Germline-derived CDR1 and CDR2 are PRHDT and FYEKMQ (reference sequence). The CDR3 extends over 14 amino acids. Trimming pared 8 bases from V and 11 bases from J, leaving 24 bases between. The CDR3 region is CASLPGASLDRAFF. CDR3 nucleotide sequence: TGTGCCAGCTTACCCGGGGCAAGCCTCGACCGTGCTTTCTTT.

This clonotype has a handful of counts. DNA of the CDR3: TGTGCCAGCAGGGGACTAGCAAACTCACGTTCCTACAATGAGCAGTTCTTC. This codes for CASRGLANSRSYNEQFF. The rearrangement uses TRBV12-3 or TRBV12-4 and TRBJ2-1, with TRBD2 identical over 9 bases. Unmatched junction bases numbered 10, after V lost 6 bases and J lost 1 base. This CDR3 contains 17 residues.

The chain recombines TRBV5-1 with TRBJ2-5; 7 bases map to TRBD2. This CDR3 comprises 14 residues. Germline-derived CDR1 and CDR2 are SGHRS and YFSETQ. V was clipped by 5 bases and J by 1 base; unmatched bases: 5. DNA of the CDR3: TGCGCCAGCAGTCCCAGCGGGACCCAAGAGACCCAGTACTTC. It is translated as CASSPSGTQETQYF.

The CDR3 loop reads CASRRGGASPNLFF. The CDR3 DNA sequence: TGTGCCAGCAGACGCGGGGGGGCCTCCCCAAATCTGTTCTTC. The chain is built from TRBV5-6 and TRBJ2-1; 9 bases map to TRBD2. The CDR3 spans 14 residues. Germline assignment: CDR1 SGHDT and CDR2 YYEEEE. The V segment lost 5 bases and the J segment 15 bases; nucleotides outside the gene matches: 15.

This clonotype was seen only a few times. The chain couples TRBV11-2 to TRBJ2-1; D is tentatively TRBD1 or TRBD2 (6 bases each). V lost 8 bases, J lost 9 bases, and 14 bases lay in between. Germline assignment: CDR1 SGHAT and CDR2 FQNNGV. The CDR3 loop spans 12 amino acids. The CDR3 region has the DNA TGTGCCAGCCGACGGGGGCAGAGTGAGCAGTTCTTC. Translated, it gives CASRRGQSEQFF.

This clonotype was recorded a few times. The chain uses TRBV2 and TRBJ1-2, with D unresolved. Germline V gene data show CDR1 as SNHLY and CDR2 as FYNNEI. The CDR3 is 15 residues long. Trimming stripped 7 bases from V and 4 bases from J, with 19 bases between. The CDR3 region has the DNA TGTGCCAGCACAATCAGACCCACCTCGAGCTATGGCTACACCTTC. Its protein is CASTIRPTSSYGYTF.

At least ten counts were recorded for this clonotype. The chain uses TRBV29-1 and TRBJ1-1, with D unresolved. The CDR3 has 13 residues. Trimming shortened V by 0 bases and J by 1 base, and 6 bases separated the two germline ends. The germline V gene encodes CDR1 SQVTM and CDR2 ANQGSEA. The CDR3 DNA reads as TGCAGCGTTGAAGATTATGGGAACACTGAAGCTTTCTTT. Translating gives CSVEDYGNTEAFF.

The chain uses TRBV18 and TRBJ1-3; 8 nucleotides align to TRBD1. Looked up from germline, CDR1 is KGHSH and CDR2 is LQKENI. Germline trimming cut 3 bases from V and 0 bases from J; bases unmatched to any gene: 7. This CDR3 region has 17 residues. CDR3 sequence: CASSPPTGAPSGNTIYF. Here the CDR3 DNA reads TGTGCCAGCTCACCTCCGACAGGGGCCCCCTCTGGAAACACCATATATTTT.

This sequence joins TRBV18 and TRBJ2-7, with a weak D call TRBD1 (5 bases). Germline V lookup: CDR1 KGHSH, CDR2 LQKENI. V was shortened by 2 bases and J by 6 bases, with 14 bases between the two germline ends. The CDR3 runs 14 residues. The CDR3 here is CASSPGQGRGEQYF. The CDR3 bases are TGTGCCAGCTCACCAGGGCAGGGAAGGGGCGAGCAGTACTTC.

This clonotype was counted at least ten times. This chain links TRBV2 with TRBJ1-2; a possible D gene is TRBD1 (5 bases). Germline values: CDR1 SNHLY, CDR2 FYNNEI. This CDR3 comprises 13 residues. Trimming took 2 bases from V and 4 from J, leaving 8 bases between them. CDR3: CASSESQGYGYTF. DNA of the CDR3: TGTGCCAGCAGTGAAAGTCAGGGCTATGGCTACACCTTC.

This clonotype was observed a few times. The chain has TRBV7-9 and TRBJ1-1; perhaps TRBD1 as D (5 bases). Germline lookup yields CDR1 SEHNR and CDR2 FQNEAQ (reference sequence). The CDR3 totals 14 residues. The ends were cut back, 1 base at V and 5 bases at J, with 11 bases in the middle. The CDR3 here is CASSLVVRATEAFF. The CDR3, as DNA: TGTGCCAGCAGCTTAGTGGTCAGGGCGACTGAAGCTTTCTTT. Together with reference TRBV7-9 and TRBJ1-1, the CDR3 gives the full variable domain: DTGVSQNPRHKITKRGQNVTFRCDPISEHNRLYWYRQTLGQGPEFLTYFQNEAQLEKSRLLSDRFSAERPKGSFSTLEIQRTEQGDSAMYLCASSLVVRATEAFFGQGTRLTVV.